The 3 T cell receptor beta chains in this list originate from one sample, sequenced in a study of shared clonotypes between healthy human individuals. It was CD45RO-negative cells, positively selected for CCR7, that made up naive CD8 cells, with terminally differentiated effector memory CD45RA+ cells excluded. Assay: immunoSEQ multiplex PCR; the TCRdb copy retains only in-frame clones and omits some. The sample includes about 2.2 million clones, more than 85% of them seen just once. The sample comprised naive CD8+ T cells from PBMCs. These receptors came from a man between 18 and 29 years old in good health. Some clones in this sample may be carry-over from other donors' samples.

This clone was recorded once. The chain recombines TRBV7-2 with TRBJ2-7; TRBD1 agrees at 7 bases. V trimming: 6 bases; J trimming: 0 bases; junction bases outside the gene matches: 11. The V gene's germline CDR1 is SGHTA and CDR2 FQGNSA. This CDR3 is 16 amino acids long. CDR3 in amino acids: CASSSKTGSSSYEQYF. The CDR3 nucleotides read TGTGCCAGCAGTTCAAAGACAGGGTCTAGCTCCTACGAGCAGTACTTC.

This clone was counted a few times. Distinct nucleotide sequences in the sample also encode this CDR3. The V call is TRBV19, the J call TRBJ1-5; D uncertain. Germline values: CDR1 LNHDA, CDR2 SQIVND (reference sequence). The length of the CDR3 is 14 residues. The V end lost 3 bases, the J end lost 3 bases, and 9 bases lay between the germline ends. CDR3 nucleotide sequence: TGTGCCAGTAGTATCCGGGATCTCAATCAGCCCCAGCATTTT. Translation gives CASSIRDLNQPQHF.

Here the CDR3 reads CASSSPSLVGTGFNYGYTF. The CDR3 DNA sequence: TGTGCCAGCAGCTCACCCTCCTTGGTAGGGACAGGGTTTAACTATGGCTACACCTTC. V is TRBV7-9 and J is TRBJ1-2, with 9 bases that match TRBD1. Germline trimming cut 4 bases from V and 1 base from J; bases unmatched to any gene: 16. This CDR3 is 19 amino acids long. Germline V gives CDR1 SEHNR, CDR2 FQNEAQ (reference sequence).